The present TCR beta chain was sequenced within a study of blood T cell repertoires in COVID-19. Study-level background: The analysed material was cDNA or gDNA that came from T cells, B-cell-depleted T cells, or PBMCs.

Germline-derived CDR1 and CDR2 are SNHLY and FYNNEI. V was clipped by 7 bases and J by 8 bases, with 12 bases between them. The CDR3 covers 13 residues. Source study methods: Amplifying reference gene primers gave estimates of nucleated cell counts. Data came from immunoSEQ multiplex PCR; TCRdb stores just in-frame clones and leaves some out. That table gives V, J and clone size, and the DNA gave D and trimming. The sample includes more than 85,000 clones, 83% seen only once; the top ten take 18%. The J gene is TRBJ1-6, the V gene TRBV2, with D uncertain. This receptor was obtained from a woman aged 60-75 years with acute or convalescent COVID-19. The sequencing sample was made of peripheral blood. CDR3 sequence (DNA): TGTGCCAGCATAAGCGATACGGATTCACCCCTCCACTTT. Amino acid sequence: CASISDTDSPLHF.